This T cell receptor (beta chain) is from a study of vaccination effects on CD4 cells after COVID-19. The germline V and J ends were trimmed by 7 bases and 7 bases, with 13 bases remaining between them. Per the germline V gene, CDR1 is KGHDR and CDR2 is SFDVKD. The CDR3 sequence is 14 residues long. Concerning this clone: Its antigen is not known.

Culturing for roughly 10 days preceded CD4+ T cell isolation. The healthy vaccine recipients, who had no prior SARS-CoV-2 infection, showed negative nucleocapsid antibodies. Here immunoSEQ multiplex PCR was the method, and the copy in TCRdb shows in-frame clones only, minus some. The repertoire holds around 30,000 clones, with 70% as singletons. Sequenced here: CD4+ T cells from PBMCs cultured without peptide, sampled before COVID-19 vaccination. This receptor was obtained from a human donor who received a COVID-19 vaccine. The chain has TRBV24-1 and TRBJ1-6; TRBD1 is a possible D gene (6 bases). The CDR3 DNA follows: TGTGCCACCAGGGGGGACACTCCGAATTCACCCCTCCACTTT. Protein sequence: CATRGDTPNSPLHF.